The 24 T cell receptor beta chains listed next were all sequenced from one sample in a study of T cell repertoires in cytomegalovirus infection. Via MiXCR, TCRdb re-called the reads, giving one row per CDR3 protein. Of about 480,000 distinct CDR3 sequences listed, 30% to 35% are singletons. Their cognate antigens are unknown. Sequencing was performed on cultured PBMCs, taken from culture after CMV antigen stimulation. These TCRs come from a human donor in good health (CMV status not recorded). Some clones in this sample may be carry-over from other donors' samples.

The table lists this clonotype with a few counts. The chain combines TRBV7-2 with TRBJ2-4, with D perhaps matching TRBD1 or TRBD2 (5 bases each). The germline V gene encodes CDR1 SGHTA and CDR2 FQGNSA. Trimming removed 5 bases at V and 2 bases at J, with 19 bases between. There are 17 residues in the CDR3. The CDR3 bases are TGTGCCAGCAGCCGTTTGGGGGTTTCTCTACCCAAAAACATTCAGTACTTC. It is translated as CASSRLGVSLPKNIQYF. Supplemented by reference TRBV7-2 and TRBJ2-4, the full variable domain reads GAGVSQSPSNKVTEKGKDVELRCDPISGHTALYWYRQSLGQGLEFLIYFQGNSAPDKSGLPSDRFSAERTGGSVSTLTIQRTQQEDSAVYLCASSRLGVSLPKNIQYFGAGTRLSVL.

This clonotype occurred a few times. The V gene is TRBV19, the J gene TRBJ1-2, with D unresolved. The germline gives CDR1 LNHDA, CDR2 SQIVND (reference sequence). The ends were cut back, 7 bases at V and 8 bases at J, with 20 bases in the middle. The CDR3 is 14 amino acids. The DNA of the CDR3 is TGTGCCAGTACCAACGCCGCCATCGCGAGAGGCTACACCTTC. Its protein product is CASTNAAIARGYTF.

This clonotype was seen more than once but under ten times. The chain uses TRBV7-2 and TRBJ1-2; 7 nucleotides agree with TRBD1. The CDR3 is 14 amino acids. CDR1 is SGHTA, CDR2 FQGNSA, per germline. The V segment lost 5 bases and the J segment 7 bases; nucleotides outside the gene matches: 10. The CDR3 nucleotides are TGTGCCAGCAGCGAGATCAGGGGGGGCTCTGGCTACACCTTC. This sequence encodes CASSEIRGGSGYTF.

This clonotype has more than one count but fewer than ten. This chain connects TRBV27 to TRBJ2-5; 9 bases fit TRBD2. The V gene's germline CDR1 is MNHEY and CDR2 SMNVEV (reference sequence). This CDR3 has 16 residues. V was clipped by 0 bases and J by 9 bases; unmatched bases: 11. The CDR3 is CASSLSWTSESSAQYF. The DNA of the CDR3 is TGTGCCAGCAGTTTATCCTGGACTAGCGAGTCCTCGGCCCAGTACTTC.

The J gene is TRBJ1-2, the V gene TRBV2; maybe TRBD1 (5 bases). The ends were cut back, 8 bases at V and 4 bases at J, with 23 bases in the middle. The germline gives CDR1 SNHLY, CDR2 FYNNEI. CDR3 size: 16 residues. CDR3 DNA: TGTGCCAGCTCATCATCCGGAGGGGACGGGAGCTATGGCTACACCTTC. As protein: CASSSSGGDGSYGYTF.

This clonotype was found many times. This chain connects TRBV7-2 to TRBJ1-2; 8 nucleotides align to TRBD1. CDR1 is SGHTA and CDR2 is FQGNSA in the germline V gene. Trimming at V came to 5 bases and at J to 3 bases, leaving 5 bases not matched to a gene. The CDR3 is 14 residues long. CDR3 sequence (DNA): TGTGCCAGCAGCCCCGGACAGGGATACTATGGCTACACCTTC. Its translation is CASSPGQGYYGYTF.

The V and J genes are TRBV7-2 and TRBJ2-7; 9 nucleotides match TRBD2. Trimming took 2 bases from V and 6 from J; bases not matched to a gene: 5. This CDR3 comprises 14 residues. Per the germline V gene, CDR1 is SGHTA and CDR2 is FQGNSA. As DNA, the CDR3 is TGTGCCAGCAGCTTATTCGCGGGAGGGGGCGAGCAGTACGTC. Protein sequence: CASSLFAGGGEQYV.

V and J are TRBV7-9 and TRBJ2-2, with 7 nucleotides matching TRBD2. The CDR3 is 16 amino acids. V lost 5 bases and J lost 5; bases outside the gene matches: 11. CDR1 SEHNR and CDR2 FQNEAQ come from the germline V gene (reference sequence). CDR3 sequence reads: CASSGRAGAPTGELFF. CDR3 nucleotide sequence: TGTGCCAGCAGCGGACGGGCGGGAGCCCCTACCGGGGAGCTGTTTTTT.

This chain links TRBV6-2 or TRBV6-3 with TRBJ2-7; 10 positions agree with TRBD1. Germline V lookup: CDR1 MNHEY, CDR2 SVGEGT. The CDR3 runs to 16 residues. The J segment lost 3 bases and the V segment lost 0 bases, leaving 5 bases of the junction unmatched. The DNA of the CDR3 is TGTGCCAGCAGTTACTCGGGGACAGGGGCCGTCTACGAGCAGTACTTC. It encodes CASSYSGTGAVYEQYF.

This rearrangement joins TRBV2 to TRBJ1-6; 7 nucleotides match TRBD1. Germline V gene sequence: CDR1 SNHLY, CDR2 FYNNEI. The CDR3 contains 13 residues. Trimming took 7 bases from V and 7 from J; bases not matched to a gene: 4. DNA for the CDR3: TGTGCCAGCAAGGGACAGAGCAATTCACCCCTCCACTTT. Translation gives CASKGQSNSPLHF.

This chain connects TRBV7-2 to TRBJ1-3; 9 bases match TRBD1. From germline, CDR1 is SGHTA and CDR2 FQGNSA. This CDR3 comprises 16 residues. Trimming took 1 base from V and 2 from J; bases not matched to a gene: 3. The CDR3 bases are TGTGCCAGCAGCTTAGTAGGGACAGGGACTGGAAACACCATATATTTT. This translates into CASSLVGTGTGNTIYF.

In this sample, this clonotype turned up a few times. The chain employs TRBV7-9 and TRBJ2-5; D is perhaps TRBD1 or TRBD2 (5 bases each). The CDR3 extends over 15 amino acids. The germline V gene has CDR1 SEHNR and CDR2 FQNEAQ (reference sequence). V was cut by 7 bases and J by 1 base, with 16 bases left in between. CDR3 sequence (DNA): TGTGCCAGCACCATAAGGGGAGACTCCCAAGAGACCCAGTACTTC. It translates to CASTIRGDSQETQYF.

The chain couples TRBV7-9 to TRBJ2-2, with TRBD2 matching over 9 bases. Germline CDR1 is SEHNR and CDR2 is FQNEAQ (reference sequence). This CDR3 is 15 amino acids long. Losses at the gene ends were 3 bases for V and 6 bases for J; bases not matched to a gene: 5. The CDR3 DNA sequence: TGTGCCAGCAGCTTGGAGACTAGCGGATCCGGGGAGCTGTTTTTT. Its translation: CASSLETSGSGELFF.

The rearrangement uses TRBV4-1 and TRBJ2-1; 9 positions agree with TRBD2. The CDR3 loop spans 16 amino acids. V was clipped by 0 bases and J by 3 bases; unmatched bases: 3. Germline-derived CDR1 and CDR2 are MGHRA and YSYEKL. The CDR3 spells CASSQEGTSNYNEQFF. The DNA for the CDR3 is TGCGCCAGCAGCCAAGAAGGGACTAGCAACTACAATGAGCAGTTCTTC.

In this sample, this clonotype turned up many times. J is TRBJ2-7 and V is TRBV7-2; no definite D call. CDR3 length equals 16 residues. Germline-derived CDR1 and CDR2 are SGHTA and FQGNSA. Trimming cost V 3 bases and J 4 bases, with 19 bases left between them. This CDR3 is CASSFLSSLLPYEQYF. In DNA, the CDR3 is TGTGCCAGCAGCTTTTTATCTTCCCTACTGCCATACGAGCAGTACTTC.

The CDR3 loop is CASSPPQVLGRQPQHF. The CDR3 DNA is TGTGCCAGCAGCCCCCCGCAGGTCCTAGGCCGTCAGCCCCAGCATTTT. The chain joins TRBV7-2 to TRBJ1-5, with D unresolved. Deletions cut 5 bases from V and 6 bases from J, with 20 bases between. The CDR3 runs 16 residues. Per germline, CDR1 SGHTA and CDR2 FQGNSA.

J is TRBJ2-1 and V is TRBV6-2 or TRBV6-3; 7 bases match TRBD1. Trimming took 0 bases from V and 2 from J; bases not matched to a gene: 10. CDR3 length equals 18 residues. Germline lookup yields CDR1 MNHEY and CDR2 SVGEGT. The CDR3 region is CASSYSPRGGIAYNEQFF. The CDR3 region has the DNA TGTGCCAGCAGTTACTCCCCCAGAGGGGGCATCGCCTACAATGAGCAGTTCTTC.

In its sample, this clonotype was seen a few times. The chain is built from TRBV7-2 and TRBJ2-5; the D gene is possibly TRBD2 (6 bases). Germline V gives CDR1 SGHTA, CDR2 FQGNSA. V was shortened by 5 bases and J by 5 bases, with 15 bases between the two germline ends. The CDR3 runs 14 residues. In DNA, the CDR3 is TGTGCCAGCAGCGTTACCGGGACTCGGGAGACCCAGTACTTC. This codes for CASSVTGTRETQYF.

The V and J genes are TRBV15 and TRBJ1-2; possibly TRBD1 for D (6 bases). Germline V gives CDR1 LNHNV, CDR2 YYDKDF (reference sequence). The germline V and J ends were trimmed by 1 base and 7 bases, with 13 bases remaining between them. This CDR3 spans 14 amino acids. CDR3 protein: CATSRARGAVGYTF. The CDR3 region has the DNA TGTGCCACCAGCAGAGCACGGGGGGCGGTTGGCTACACCTTC.

The chain uses TRBV20-1 and TRBJ2-5; the D gene is possibly TRBD1 (6 bases). CDR1 and CDR2 from the germline V gene are DFQATT and SNEGSKA (reference sequence). The CDR3 is 13 residues long. Trimming removed 3 bases from V and 5 bases from J, with 13 bases in between. CDR3 in amino acids: CSARGAGRETQYF. The CDR3 nucleotides read TGCAGTGCTAGGGGGGCAGGACGGGAGACCCAGTACTTC.

This clonotype has only a few counts. The CDR3 protein is CASSSALGRGYGYTF. The CDR3 region has the DNA TGTGCCAGCAGCTCCGCTCTGGGGCGGGGCTATGGCTACACCTTC. The chain employs TRBV7-2 and TRBJ1-2; possible D gene TRBD1, 5 bases. Deletions cut 4 bases from V and 4 bases from J, with 16 bases between. The germline V gene encodes CDR1 SGHTA and CDR2 FQGNSA. The CDR3 loop spans 15 amino acids.

This clonotype was counted many times. The chain carries TRBV7-2 and TRBJ1-6; D perhaps matches TRBD1 (6 bases). The germline CDR1 and CDR2 sequences are SGHTA and FQGNSA. The V end lost 6 bases, the J end lost 9 bases, and 15 bases lay between the germline ends. The CDR3 totals 14 residues. The DNA of the CDR3 is TGTGCCAGCAGTTCTACCAAGGGGGGTTCACCCCTCCACTTT. The encoded protein is CASSSTKGGSPLHF.

This clonotype has more than one count but fewer than ten. The J gene is TRBJ2-1, the V gene TRBV6-1, with TRBD2 matching 8 bases. The V gene end was trimmed by 6 bases and the J gene end by 8 bases; junction bases not matched to a gene: 9. Germline V gives CDR1 MNHNS, CDR2 SASEGT. This CDR3 has 14 amino acids. In nucleotides, the CDR3 is TGTGCCAGCAGGATTAAGCGGGAGTTGTATGAGCAGTTCTTC. This codes for CASRIKRELYEQFF.

V and J are TRBV7-2 and TRBJ2-7; 8 bases agree with TRBD2. Germline V gives CDR1 SGHTA, CDR2 FQGNSA. J was trimmed by 4 bases and V by 4 bases; bases with no gene match: 9. The CDR3 is 15 amino acids. Written as DNA, the CDR3 is TGTGCCAGCAGCTCTCGGGGGGGGAGAGGATACGAGCAGTACTTC. This codes for CASSSRGGRGYEQYF. The full variable domain, with the rest looked up from reference TRBV7-2 and TRBJ2-7, is GAGVSQSPSNKVTEKGKDVELRCDPISGHTALYWYRQSLGQGLEFLIYFQGNSAPDKSGLPSDRFSAERTGGSVSTLTIQRTQQEDSAVYLCASSSRGGRGYEQYFGPGTRLTVT.